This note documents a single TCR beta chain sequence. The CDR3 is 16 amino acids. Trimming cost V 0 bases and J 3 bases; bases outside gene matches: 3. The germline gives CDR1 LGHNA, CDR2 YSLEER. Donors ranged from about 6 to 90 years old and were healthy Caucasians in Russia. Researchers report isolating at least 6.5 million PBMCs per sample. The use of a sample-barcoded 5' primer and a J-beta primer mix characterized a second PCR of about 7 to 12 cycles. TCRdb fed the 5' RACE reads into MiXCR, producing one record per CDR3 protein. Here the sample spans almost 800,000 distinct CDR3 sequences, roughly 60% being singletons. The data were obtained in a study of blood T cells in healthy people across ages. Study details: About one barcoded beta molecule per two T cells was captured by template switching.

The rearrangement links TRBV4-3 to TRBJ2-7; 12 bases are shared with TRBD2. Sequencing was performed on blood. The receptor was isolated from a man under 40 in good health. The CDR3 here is CASSQDRTSGIYEQYF. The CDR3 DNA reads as TGCGCCAGCAGCCAAGATCGGACTAGCGGGATCTACGAGCAGTACTTC.